The entry below gives a single TCR beta chain sequence along with its context. Its antigen is still unknown. The data belong to a study of vaccination effects on CD4 cells after COVID-19. Repertoires were generated with immunoSEQ multiplex PCR, while TCRdb's copy carries only in-frame clones and drops some. The sample shows tens of thousands of clones, around 73% of them seen only once. The length of the CDR3 is 14 residues. From germline, CDR1 is LNHDA and CDR2 SQIVND (reference sequence). The V end lost 5 bases, the J end lost 6 bases, and 15 bases lay between the germline ends. CD4+ T cell isolation took place after 10 days of culture. Vaccination of participants consisted of two doses of either the BNT162b2 or mRNA-1273 vaccine. Having tested negative for nucleocapsid antibodies, the vaccine recipients showed no prior SARS-CoV-2 infection.

The sample consisted of CD4+ T cells from PBMCs cultured without peptide, taken after COVID-19 vaccination. This rearrangement joins TRBV19 to TRBJ2-3; D remains unclear. The sequence was obtained from a human donor who received a COVID-19 vaccine. The CDR3 DNA follows: TGTGCCAGTAGTTTATCCAGGCCTGGGGATACGCAGTATTTT. This codes for CASSLSRPGDTQYF.